This TCR beta chain was observed in a study of follicular helper T cells after annual influenza vaccination. The time point denotes: 2015-2016 season, pre-vaccination. Method: immunoSEQ multiplex PCR; TCRdb's copy keeps in-frame clones and lacks some. Of around 800 clones in the sample, about 83% were seen once. The CDR3 is 15 residues long. Trimming stripped 5 bases from V and 0 bases from J, with 8 bases between. The germline V gene has CDR1 SGHAT and CDR2 FQNNGV. This chain connects TRBV11-2 to TRBJ2-6; D unresolved. The sample here was CXCR5+ CD38+ circulating T follicular helper cells from blood, taken on the day of influenza vaccination. As for subset: circulating Tfh, non-naive CD4+CXCR5+PD-1+ (ICOS+CD38+ or ICOS-CD38-). The sequence was collected from an adult who received the influenza vaccine. CDR3 coding DNA: TGTGCCAGCAGCCCTTACCACTCTGGGGCCAACGTCCTGACTTTC. It codes for CASSPYHSGANVLTF.